Listed below are T cell receptor beta chains from one sample, sequenced in a study of blood T cells in healthy people across ages. In TCRdb, the 5' RACE reads were re-called with MiXCR into one record per CDR3 protein. The sample shows roughly 1.6 million distinct CDR3 sequences, 30% to 35% of them seen only once. The sample consisted of blood. The source is a woman aged 25 to 45 in good health. Both conserved end residues are part of each CDR3. The D gene is left open where the match is weak. A clone size is listed for some rows: how often the clone was seen (once, few, many), or a class if it is expanded.

CDR3 DNA | CDR3 protein | V gene | clone size | D gene | J gene
TGTGCCACCAGTGACGCTCTAAAAGAGACCCAGTACTTC | CATSDALKETQYF | TRBV24-1 | many | . | TRBJ2-5
TGTGCCAGCAGTTTAAGTTCCACTTCAGAGCAGTACTTC | CASSLSSTSEQYF | TRBV27 | few | . | TRBJ2-5
TGTGCCTGGAGTGTAATCCAAGAGACCCGGTACTTC | CAWSVIQETRYF | TRBV30 | . | . | TRBJ2-5
TGTGCCAGCAGTATGTTGGGGGGCCGTCGGACTGAAGCTTTCTTT | CASSMLGGRRTEAFF | TRBV11-1 | . | . | TRBJ1-1
TGCGCCAGCAGCTTTCGGCCGGACTCCTACGAGCAGTACTTC | CASSFRPDSYEQYF | TRBV5-1 | few | . | TRBJ2-7
TGTGCCACCAGCAGCGAAGACACCACCGGGGAGACCCAGTACTTC | CATSSEDTTGETQYF | TRBV15 | few | . | TRBJ2-5
TGTGCCATCATGAACGCGGACAGGGCAAGCAATCAGCCCCAGCATTTT | CAIMNADRASNQPQHF | TRBV10-3 | . | TRBD1 | TRBJ1-5
TGCAGTGCTAGAATTTTGTCTACAAGGGGTAATTCACCCCTCCACTTT | CSARILSTRGNSPLHF | TRBV20-1 | few | . | TRBJ1-6
TGTGCCAGCAGCTTAGGTTTCCCTTCCACAGATACGCAGTATTTT | CASSLGFPSTDTQYF | TRBV7-9 | few | . | TRBJ2-3
TGTGCCAGCTCACCTCGTGGGGGGATATCCTACGAGCAGTACTTC | CASSPRGGISYEQYF | TRBV18 | . | . | TRBJ2-7
TGCAGCGTTGTGAGAAGGACAGGGGGCCTCTCTGAAGCTTTCTTT | CSVVRRTGGLSEAFF | TRBV29-1 | . | TRBD1 | TRBJ1-1
TGCAGTGCCCCGGACGGGAAACAAGAGACCCAGTACTTC | CSAPDGKQETQYF | TRBV20-1 | few | . | TRBJ2-5
TGTGCCATCAGGGGGGACGCTACTGAGCAGTTCTTC | CAIRGDATEQFF | TRBV10-3 | few | . | TRBJ2-1
TGCGCCAGCAGCTTGGACCAGCTGTTGAGCTCCTACGAGCAGTACTTC | CASSLDQLLSSYEQYF | TRBV5-1 | . | . | TRBJ2-7
TGCAGTGCTAGTTGGGGGGATACGCAGTATTTT | CSASWGDTQYF | TRBV20-1 | few | . | TRBJ2-3
TGTGCCAGCAGTTTAACGGGCCTGATCTATGGCTACACCTTC | CASSLTGLIYGYTF | TRBV12-3/TRBV12-4 | many | . | TRBJ1-2
TGTGCCAGCCAATCCGGGAGGAGTGAGACCCAGTACTTC | CASQSGRSETQYF | TRBV2 | few | TRBD2 | TRBJ2-5
TGTGCCAGCAGTGTAAATTTTTCGGGCAGTCTCTATGGCGACACCTTC | CASSVNFSGSLYGDTF | TRBV28 | . | . | TRBJ1-2
TGTGCCAGCAGCTTATTCCAGCGGGGGGGACCCGGGGAGCTGTTTTTT | CASSLFQRGGPGELFF | TRBV7-3 | . | TRBD2 | TRBJ2-2
TGTGCCAGCAGTTTATTAGCGGGAGGGTTTCGTGAGCAGTACTTC | CASSLLAGGFREQYF | TRBV12-3/TRBV12-4 | . | TRBD2 | TRBJ2-7
TGTGCCATCGGAACCCAGGGGGAGATTCCCTATGGCTACACCTTC | CAIGTQGEIPYGYTF | TRBV28 | . | TRBD1 | TRBJ1-2
TGTGCCAGCAGTTCTGGACAGGGTGGTAGCAATCAGCCCCAGCATTTT | CASSSGQGGSNQPQHF | TRBV28 | . | TRBD1 | TRBJ1-5
TGTGTCAGCAGCTTAGGGGGAGAGACCCAGTACTTC | CVSSLGGETQYF | TRBV7-9 | few | . | TRBJ2-5
TGTGCCACCAGCACCGGGACTAGCGGGACGACAGATACGCAGTATTTT | CATSTGTSGTTDTQYF | TRBV15 | . | TRBD2 | TRBJ2-3
TGTGCCAGCAGTGAAAGGCGGCTAGTCAATCTCGGGGAGACCCAGTACTTC | CASSERRLVNLGETQYF | TRBV6-1 | . | . | TRBJ2-5
TGTGCCAGCAGTCATAGCGGGGGCATCTACGAGCAGTACTTC | CASSHSGGIYEQYF | TRBV6-6 | . | TRBD2 | TRBJ2-7
TGTGCCAGCAGTTTATCGGCTCGCGGGAGTTGGTACGAGCAGTACTTC | CASSLSARGSWYEQYF | TRBV27 | few | TRBD2 | TRBJ2-7
TGCGCCAGCAGCTTCGGCAGACAGAGCACCGGGGAGCTGTTTTTT | CASSFGRQSTGELFF | TRBV5-1 | . | . | TRBJ2-2
TGCAGCGCACAGGGACTCTCTGGAAACACCATATATTTT | CSAQGLSGNTIYF | TRBV29-1 | . | . | TRBJ1-3
TGCAGTGCCAATCTAGCGGGGGGTACAGATACGCAGTATTTT | CSANLAGGTDTQYF | TRBV20-1 | . | TRBD2 | TRBJ2-3
TGCAGTGCTGAAGACCACAGGGGCCCCAGCTCCTACGAGCAGTACTTC | CSAEDHRGPSSYEQYF | TRBV20-1 | . | TRBD1 | TRBJ2-7
TGTGCCAGCCGTTCCGGACAGGTCAACTATGGCTACACCTTC | CASRSGQVNYGYTF | TRBV28 | few | TRBD1 | TRBJ1-2
TGCGCCAGCAGCTTGGAGAGGGTGGAAGAGACCCAGTACTTC | CASSLERVEETQYF | TRBV5-1 | few | . | TRBJ2-5
TGTGCCAGCAGCCCACCCCCCTCCGGGAGGACAGCAGATACGCAGTATTTT | CASSPPPSGRTADTQYF | TRBV7-3 | . | . | TRBJ2-3
TGCAGCGTTGGGGCGGACAGCAGCTACGAGCAGTACTTC | CSVGADSSYEQYF | TRBV29-1 | many | . | TRBJ2-7
TGTGCCTGGAGGGGACAGGGCAGGAACACCATATATTTT | CAWRGQGRNTIYF | TRBV30 | . | TRBD1 | TRBJ1-3
TGTGCCATCAGTGAGTCGAGCCCAGTCTATGGCTACACCTTC | CAISESSPVYGYTF | TRBV10-3 | . | . | TRBJ1-2
TGTGCCAGCAGCCCACTACCGACTAGCGTGGGTGAGCAGTTCTTC | CASSPLPTSVGEQFF | TRBV9 | . | TRBD2 | TRBJ2-1
TGTGCCAGCAGGGGAAACGAGCAGTACTTC | CASRGNEQYF | TRBV6-6 | . | . | TRBJ2-7
TGCAGTGCTAGAGTACTGGCAATCACCGGGGAGCTGTTTTTT | CSARVLAITGELFF | TRBV20-1 | . | . | TRBJ2-2
TGTGCCAGCAGCTTAACGGAGTCGGGGGAGCAGTACTTC | CASSLTESGEQYF | TRBV7-3 | . | . | TRBJ2-7
TGTGCCAGCAGTGGGGACGGGACAGGGACTAGAAACCCTAACTATGGCTACACCTTC | CASSGDGTGTRNPNYGYTF | TRBV2 | . | TRBD1 | TRBJ1-2
TGTGCCAGCAGCTTGGCCGGGTTGGGTGAAAAACTGTTTTTT | CASSLAGLGEKLFF | TRBV5-5 | few | . | TRBJ1-4
TGTGCCAGTCAGTCAGGGGGAGCAACTGAAGCTTTCTTT | CASQSGGATEAFF | TRBV19 | . | TRBD1 | TRBJ1-1
TGTGCCAGCAGTCCCCCGGGTCTAGCGGTATACAATGAGCAGTTCTTC | CASSPPGLAVYNEQFF | TRBV12-3/TRBV12-4 | many | TRBD2 | TRBJ2-1
TGTGCCAGCACGATCGATACAGGGGTGAACTATGGCTACACCTTC | CASTIDTGVNYGYTF | TRBV9 | . | TRBD1 | TRBJ1-2
TGTGCCAGCAGTCACAGTCCGGGACAGGCCCAAGGGACCCAGTACTTC | CASSHSPGQAQGTQYF | TRBV25-1 | . | TRBD1 | TRBJ2-5
TGCGCCAGCAGCCCCGAGGGTGGTGTTCAGCCCCAGCATTTT | CASSPEGGVQPQHF | TRBV4-1 | . | . | TRBJ1-5
TGCGCCAGCAGCTTGGGCGGGGACTTAGGGCCCCAGCATTTT | CASSLGGDLGPQHF | TRBV5-1 | few | . | TRBJ1-5
TGTGCCAGCAGCCTCACGACATGGAATTCACCCCTCCACTTT | CASSLTTWNSPLHF | TRBV25-1 | many | . | TRBJ1-6